This T cell receptor beta chain was captured in a study of CD8 T cells in ankylosing spondylitis. Findings and limits, study-wide: Within matched ankylosing spondylitis synovial fluid, disease-linked clones were reportedly significantly enriched.

This CDR3 contains 14 residues. V was clipped by 5 bases and J by 5 bases, with 15 bases between them. Germline CDR1 reads SQVTM; CDR2 reads ANQGSEA. This clonotype showed up many times. Its antigen is unidentified. Construction of TCR beta libraries was performed using quantitative 5'-RACE with molecular barcodes. In TCRdb, the 5' RACE reads were re-called with MiXCR into one record per CDR3 protein. The profile shows 200,000 or so distinct CDR3 sequences, 15% to 20% of them singletons. This chain links TRBV29-1 with TRBJ1-4; D is undetermined. Specimen: blood, either unsorted or a sorted T cell fraction (not recorded which). The TCR sequence derives from a male donor aged 10-30 years with ankylosing spondylitis or in good health (not recorded which). CDR3 sequence reads: CSVRIGPVNEKLFF. The CDR3 DNA is TGCAGCGTTCGTATCGGGCCAGTAAATGAAAAACTGTTTTTT.